Shown below are 11 T cell receptor beta chains from a single sample sequenced in a study of tumour-infiltrating T cells in Burkitt lymphoma. Produced via immunoSEQ multiplex PCR; TCRdb's table is partial and in-frame only. The data show 1,000 to 1,500 clones, 99% seen once. Sequenced input: tumor tissue. The receptors stem from a human donor with Burkitt lymphoma.

The chain uses TRBV7-9 and TRBJ1-1; maybe TRBD1 (6 bases). This CDR3 has 15 amino acids. With 5 bases removed from V and 1 base from J, the gap between germline ends came to 14 bases. The germline gives CDR1 SEHNR, CDR2 FQNEAQ (reference sequence). CDR3 nucleotides: TGTGCCAGCAGCCCGGGGGCTGGAAGGAACACTGAAGCTTTCTTT. This translates into CASSPGAGRNTEAFF. The full variable domain, completed using reference TRBV7-9 and TRBJ1-1, is DTGVSQNPRHKITKRGQNVTFRCDPISEHNRLYWYRQTLGQGPEFLTYFQNEAQLEKSRLLSDRFSAERPKGSFSTLEIQRTEQGDSAMYLCASSPGAGRNTEAFFGQGTRLTVV.

This clone was recorded only once. The rearrangement uses TRBV11-2 and TRBJ2-5, with TRBD2 matching over 9 bases. The germline gives CDR1 SGHAT, CDR2 FQNNGV. J lost 5 bases, V lost 5 bases, and 6 bases had no gene match. CDR3 length: 14 amino acids. Here the CDR3 reads CASSPLAGSETQYF. The DNA for the CDR3 is TGTGCCAGCAGCCCGCTAGCGGGATCCGAGACCCAGTACTTC.

This clone was observed once. The J gene is TRBJ1-2, the V gene TRBV10-3; D gene uncertain. CDR1 ENHRY and CDR2 SYGVKD come from the germline V gene. The CDR3 consists of 13 residues. V was clipped by 0 bases and J by 7 bases, with 9 bases between them. CDR3 DNA: TGTGCCATCAGTGAGTCGTCTGGGTCTGGCTACACCTTC. As protein: CAISESSGSGYTF.

This rearrangement joins TRBV28 to TRBJ2-7; D remains ambiguous. The V and J ends lost 6 bases and 0 bases respectively, with 15 bases between them. There are 15 residues in the CDR3. Germline CDR1 is MDHEN and CDR2 is SYDVKM. The CDR3 sequence is CASSSSGSSSYEQYF. In DNA form, the CDR3 reads TGTGCCAGCAGCTCCTCGGGTTCGAGCTCCTACGAGCAGTACTTC.

V gene TRBV25-1 combines with J gene TRBJ1-6; a possible D gene is TRBD1 (5 bases). The CDR3 contains 15 residues. V shed 1 base and J shed 9 bases, with 13 bases lying between them. Germline V gives CDR1 MGHDK, CDR2 SYGVNS. The CDR3 spells CASSESGGSGSPLHF. The CDR3 bases are TGTGCCAGCAGTGAATCCGGGGGATCAGGTTCACCCCTCCACTTT.

This rearrangement joins TRBV20-1 to TRBJ2-7, with unresolved D. From germline, CDR1 is DFQATT and CDR2 SNEGSKA (reference sequence). The CDR3 contains 11 residues. Trimming pared 1 base from V and 4 bases from J, leaving 5 bases between. CDR3 in DNA: TGCAGTGCTAGAGTTGGGTACGAGCAGTACTTC. Translated: CSARVGYEQYF.

V gene TRBV5-1 combines with J gene TRBJ2-3; 12 bases are a match to TRBD1. The CDR3 has 19 amino acids. Germline V gives CDR1 SGHRS, CDR2 YFSETQ. V was clipped by 4 bases and J by 3 bases; unmatched bases: 15. The CDR3 DNA is TGCGCCAGCAGCCTTACACCGGGACAGGGGGCGAGCATTACAGATACGCAGTATTTT. This sequence encodes CASSLTPGQGASITDTQYF.

The chain combines TRBV5-6 with TRBJ2-7; 9 bases are shared with TRBD1. V shed 2 bases and J 4 bases; nucleotides not matched to a gene: 4. Looked up from germline, CDR1 is SGHDT and CDR2 is YYEEEE. This CDR3 is 14 amino acids long. CDR3 bases: TGTGCCAGCAGCTTTTCGACAGGGGGATACGAGCAGTACTTC. It specifies CASSFSTGGYEQYF.

The J gene is TRBJ1-3, the V gene TRBV5-5; D not resolved. CDR3 length: 15 residues. The ends were cut back, 0 bases at V and 0 bases at J, with 7 bases in the middle. From germline, CDR1 is SGHKS and CDR2 YYEKEE (reference sequence). CDR3 coding DNA: TGTGCCAGCAGCTTGGAACTGTCCTCTGGAAACACCATATATTTT. Its protein is CASSLELSSGNTIYF.

This clone was detected once. The V and J genes are TRBV18 and TRBJ1-1; 9 nucleotides line up with TRBD1. CDR1 and CDR2 (germline): KGHSH, LQKENI. The CDR3 loop spans 15 amino acids. The junction had 3 bases not matched to a gene; V was cut back by 3 bases and J by 1 base. CDR3 sequence (DNA): TGTGCCAGCTCACCGGGACAGGGAAGGAACACTGAAGCTTTCTTT. It encodes CASSPGQGRNTEAFF.

J is TRBJ1-1 and V is TRBV6-1; D is possibly TRBD1 (6 bases). CDR3 length: 14 amino acids. With 8 bases removed from V and 3 bases from J, the gap between germline ends came to 16 bases. Germline values: CDR1 MNHNS, CDR2 SASEGT. DNA of the CDR3: TGTGCCAGCGGAAGGATTCAGGGGTACACTGAAGCTTTCTTT. It translates to CASGRIQGYTEAFF.